Listed below are T cell receptor beta chains from one sample, sequenced in a study of blood T cells in healthy people across ages. TCRdb recomputed calls from the 5' RACE reads with MiXCR, one row per CDR3 protein. The data contain around 820,000 distinct CDR3 sequences, 20% to 25% of them singletons. These data were likewise used in another study, on T cells of mothers and their children.

The sample taken for sequencing was blood. Source of these receptors: a boy between 10 and 17 years old in good health. CDR3s include the opening cysteine and the closing phenylalanine or tryptophan. The D gene is left open where the match is weak.

CDR3aa	len	d_gene	v_gene	j_gene
CSARPLGSPLHF	12	.	TRBV20-1	TRBJ1-6
CASSYRTSGKRGSEQYF	17	TRBD2	TRBV6-5	TRBJ2-7
CSARAANSQETQYF	14	.	TRBV20-1	TRBJ2-5
CASSFAPEGLYGYTF	15	.	TRBV5-1	TRBJ1-2
CASSWGPSSYNEQFF	15	.	TRBV14	TRBJ2-1
CASREGGSSYEQYF	14	TRBD2	TRBV4-2	TRBJ2-7
CSVGTSGSGETQYF	14	TRBD2	TRBV29-1	TRBJ2-5
CASTGQGKNIQYF	13	.	TRBV2	TRBJ2-4
CASSQDTLDSGNTIYF	16	.	TRBV4-3	TRBJ1-3
CASSLEQVSTGELFF	15	.	TRBV12-3/TRBV12-4	TRBJ2-2
CASSSQGAGYGHTF	14	TRBD1	TRBV6-5	TRBJ1-2
CASSLGPPREQYF	13	.	TRBV5-1	TRBJ2-7
CATSLRVGANTEAFF	15	.	TRBV15	TRBJ1-1
CSVRQYAEAFF	11	.	TRBV29-1	TRBJ1-1
CSVEDLGHPNF	11	.	TRBV29-1	TRBJ2-5
CSAEPGHLREQFF	13	.	TRBV20-1	TRBJ2-1
CASSPTGYANEKLFF	15	.	TRBV12-3/TRBV12-4	TRBJ1-4
CSARDNERGYNEQFF	15	TRBD2	TRBV20-1	TRBJ2-1
CAISEPGRAGYGYTF	15	.	TRBV10-3	TRBJ1-2
CASSYSSGTSGSGAYEQYF	19	TRBD2	TRBV6-5	.
CASSLSGGTSRFF	13	TRBD2	TRBV27	TRBJ2-1
CASSASGGRDYEQYF	15	TRBD2	TRBV6-6	.
CASSRTGQGPNIQYF	15	TRBD1	TRBV3-1	TRBJ2-4
CAISESTSGAHNEQFF	16	TRBD2	TRBV10-3	TRBJ2-1
CSVEAQGDQETQYF	14	TRBD1	TRBV29-1	TRBJ2-5
CATTSGREQYF	11	.	TRBV27	TRBJ2-7
CASSPGTGTGNEKLFF	16	TRBD1	TRBV4-3	TRBJ1-4
CASSLVGWGEQFF	13	.	TRBV11-2	.
CASSVSWERPYEQYF	15	.	TRBV9	TRBJ2-7
CASAPAPSDTQYF	13	.	TRBV4-3	TRBJ2-3
CSAPSSGGKKETQYF	15	TRBD2	TRBV20-1	TRBJ2-5
CASSRIFQGETQYF	14	.	TRBV6-5	TRBJ2-5
CASSLDPTGSEKLFF	15	TRBD1	TRBV7-9	TRBJ1-4
CAISEGLAGGNEQFF	15	TRBD2	TRBV10-3	TRBJ2-1
CSVAGGVDEQYF	12	TRBD1	TRBV29-1	.
CSAPDSHQETQYF	13	.	TRBV20-1	TRBJ2-5
CSVEDPPGQLYGYTF	15	TRBD1	TRBV29-1	TRBJ1-2
CSVTPAASLDEQYF	14	.	TRBV29-1	.
CASSQGLRRSSYEQYF	16	.	TRBV3-1	TRBJ2-7
CSVIVSGSSYEQYF	14	TRBD2	TRBV20-1	.
CASSLGQVQDTQYF	14	TRBD1	TRBV6-6	TRBJ2-3
CASSYGGTTGEQYF	14	TRBD2	TRBV6-6	TRBJ2-7
CASSSAGQGDRSPLHF	16	.	TRBV7-9	TRBJ1-6
CASSLPGSALNNQPQHF	17	.	TRBV12-3/TRBV12-4	TRBJ1-5
CSATSANSYEQYF	13	TRBD2	TRBV29-1	.
CASSVDGGASDTQYF	15	TRBD2	TRBV9	TRBJ2-3
CSARDLGKGGIQYF	14	.	TRBV20-1	TRBJ2-4
CSAREVAGGVETQYF	15	TRBD2	TRBV20-1	TRBJ2-5
CASSQDASGPGELFF	15	TRBD2	TRBV4-3	TRBJ2-2
CASSQDGASYNEQFF	15	.	TRBV3-1	TRBJ2-1
CASSRGSTDTQYF	13	.	TRBV27	TRBJ2-3
CASSLAEAYEQYF	13	.	TRBV7-9	TRBJ2-7
CAISETSTGGAVFETQYF	18	TRBD2	TRBV10-3	TRBJ2-5
CSAHLALEQFF	11	.	TRBV20-1	TRBJ2-1
CASKEAGGGNTEAFF	15	TRBD1	TRBV2	TRBJ1-1
CASSTDRDQPQHF	13	TRBD1	TRBV5-5	TRBJ1-5
CASSPRISGAAYEQYF	16	TRBD2	TRBV11-2	.
CSVKAGGGYNEQFF	14	TRBD2	TRBV29-1	TRBJ2-1
CASSTRTGADEKLFF	15	TRBD1	TRBV7-9	TRBJ1-4
CATSDFGYNEQFF	13	.	TRBV24-1	TRBJ2-1